This T cell receptor (beta chain) derives from a study of blood T cells in healthy people across ages. Study findings and constraints: The study found more naive CD4+ cells and higher diversity in long-lived than aged donors.

With V trimmed by 5 bases and J by 7 bases, 10 bases remained unmatched. CDR3 length: 14 amino acids. Germline-derived CDR1 and CDR2 are LNHDA and SQIVND (reference sequence). A sample-barcoded 5' primer and a J-beta primer mix were used in a second PCR of roughly 7 to 12 cycles. TCRdb re-analysed the 5' RACE reads in MiXCR, keeping a single row per CDR3 protein. Among 1.5 million to 2 million distinct CDR3 sequences, roughly 27% were seen once, and the ten largest hold 7.7%. Worth noting for this clonotype: Its antigen is not known.

This chain uses TRBV19 with TRBJ2-5; 7 nucleotides agree with TRBD2. Input material: blood. The clonotype originates from a woman aged 30 to 39 in good health. This CDR3 reads CASSPDPPGGTQYF. The CDR3 region has the DNA TGTGCCAGTAGTCCGGACCCACCGGGGGGGACCCAGTACTTC.